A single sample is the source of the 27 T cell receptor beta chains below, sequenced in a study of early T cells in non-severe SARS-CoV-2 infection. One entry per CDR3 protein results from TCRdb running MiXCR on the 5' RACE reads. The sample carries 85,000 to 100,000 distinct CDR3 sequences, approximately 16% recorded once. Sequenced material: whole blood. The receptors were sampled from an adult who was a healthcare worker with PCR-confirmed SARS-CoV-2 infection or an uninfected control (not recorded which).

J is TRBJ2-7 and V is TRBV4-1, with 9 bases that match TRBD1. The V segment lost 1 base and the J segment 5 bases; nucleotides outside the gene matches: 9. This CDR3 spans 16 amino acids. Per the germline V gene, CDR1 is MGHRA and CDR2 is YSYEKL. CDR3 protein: CASSQGLGQGSHEQYF. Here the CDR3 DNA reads TGCGCCAGCAGCCAAGGTCTAGGACAGGGGTCCCACGAGCAGTACTTC.

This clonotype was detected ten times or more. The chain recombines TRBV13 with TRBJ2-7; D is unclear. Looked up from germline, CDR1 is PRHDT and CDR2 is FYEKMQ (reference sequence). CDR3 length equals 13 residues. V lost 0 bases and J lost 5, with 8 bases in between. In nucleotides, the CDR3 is TGTGCCAGCAGCTTAGGCCGAGAGAACGAGCAGTACTTC. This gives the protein CASSLGRENEQYF. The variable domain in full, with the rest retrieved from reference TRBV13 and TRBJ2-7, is AAGVIQSPRHLIKEKRETATLKCYPIPRHDTVYWYQQGPGQDPQFLISFYEKMQSDKGSIPDRFSAQQFSDYHSELNMSSLELGDSALYFCASSLGRENEQYFGPGTRLTVT.

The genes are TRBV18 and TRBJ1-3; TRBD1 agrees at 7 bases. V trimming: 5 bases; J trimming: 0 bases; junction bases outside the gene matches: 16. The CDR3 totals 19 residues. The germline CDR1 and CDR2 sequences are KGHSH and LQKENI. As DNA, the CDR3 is TGTGCCAGCTCATCCTTAACCGGGACAGCCTTTATCTCTGGAAACACCATATATTTT. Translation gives CASSSLTGTAFISGNTIYF.

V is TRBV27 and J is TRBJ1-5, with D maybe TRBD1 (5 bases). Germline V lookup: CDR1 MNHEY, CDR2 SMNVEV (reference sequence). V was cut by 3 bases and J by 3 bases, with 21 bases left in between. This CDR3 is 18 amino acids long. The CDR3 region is CASSLSGSVSGVNQPQHF. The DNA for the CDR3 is TGTGCCAGCAGTTTGTCAGGATCGGTTTCGGGGGTCAATCAGCCCCAGCATTTT.

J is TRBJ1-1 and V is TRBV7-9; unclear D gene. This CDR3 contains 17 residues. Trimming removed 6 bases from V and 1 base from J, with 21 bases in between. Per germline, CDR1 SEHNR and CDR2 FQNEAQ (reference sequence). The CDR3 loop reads CASSPYGKGRWNTEAFF. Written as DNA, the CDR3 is TGTGCCAGCAGTCCCTATGGTAAAGGGAGATGGAACACTGAAGCTTTCTTT.

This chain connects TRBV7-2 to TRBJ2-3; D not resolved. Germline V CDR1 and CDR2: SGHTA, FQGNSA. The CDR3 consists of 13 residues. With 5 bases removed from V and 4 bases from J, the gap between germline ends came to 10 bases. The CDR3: CASSPMYADTQYF. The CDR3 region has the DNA TGTGCCAGCAGCCCGATGTACGCAGATACGCAGTATTTT.

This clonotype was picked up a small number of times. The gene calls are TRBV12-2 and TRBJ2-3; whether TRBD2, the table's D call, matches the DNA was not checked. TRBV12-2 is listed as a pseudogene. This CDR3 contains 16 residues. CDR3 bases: TGTGCAAGTCGCCTATTAGCTAGCGGGAGGGCAGATACGCAGTATTTT. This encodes CASRLLASGRADTQYF.

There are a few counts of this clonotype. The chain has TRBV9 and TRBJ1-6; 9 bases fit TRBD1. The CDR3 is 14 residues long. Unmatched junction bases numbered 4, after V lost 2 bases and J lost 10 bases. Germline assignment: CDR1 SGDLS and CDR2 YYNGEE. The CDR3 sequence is CASSVDRGESPLHF. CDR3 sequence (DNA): TGTGCCAGCAGCGTGGACAGGGGTGAATCACCCCTCCACTTT.

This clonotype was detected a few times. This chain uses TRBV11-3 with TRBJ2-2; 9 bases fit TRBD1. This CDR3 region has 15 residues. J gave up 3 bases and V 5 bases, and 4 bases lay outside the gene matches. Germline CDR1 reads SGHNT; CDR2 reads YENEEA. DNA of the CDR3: TGTGCCAGCAGCGGGGGACAGGGCTACACCGGGGAGCTGTTTTTT. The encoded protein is CASSGGQGYTGELFF. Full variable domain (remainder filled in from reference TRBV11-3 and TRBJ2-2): EAGVVQSPRYKIIEKKQPVAFWCNPISGHNTLYWYLQNLGQGPELLIRYENEEAVDDSQLPKDRFSAERLKGVDSTLKIQPAELGDSAVYLCASSGGQGYTGELFFGEGSRLTVL.

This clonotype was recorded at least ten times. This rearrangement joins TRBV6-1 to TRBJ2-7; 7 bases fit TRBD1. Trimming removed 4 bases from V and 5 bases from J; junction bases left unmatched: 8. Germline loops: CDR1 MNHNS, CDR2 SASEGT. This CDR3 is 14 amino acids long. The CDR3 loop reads CASSGLQGSDEQYF. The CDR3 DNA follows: TGTGCCAGCAGTGGGCTACAGGGGAGCGACGAGCAGTACTTC.

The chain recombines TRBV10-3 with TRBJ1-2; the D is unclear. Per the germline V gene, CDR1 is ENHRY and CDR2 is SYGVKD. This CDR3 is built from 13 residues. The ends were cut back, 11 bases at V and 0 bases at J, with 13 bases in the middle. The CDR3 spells CAASTTANYGYTF. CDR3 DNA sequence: TGTGCCGCCTCGACCACCGCTAACTATGGCTACACCTTC.

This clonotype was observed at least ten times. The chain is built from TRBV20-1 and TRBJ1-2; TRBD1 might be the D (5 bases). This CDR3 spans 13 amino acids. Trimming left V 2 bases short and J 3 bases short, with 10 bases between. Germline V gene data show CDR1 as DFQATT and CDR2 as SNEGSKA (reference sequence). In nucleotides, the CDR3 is TGCAGTGCTAGATTTGGGACTGACTATGGCTACACCTTC. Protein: CSARFGTDYGYTF.

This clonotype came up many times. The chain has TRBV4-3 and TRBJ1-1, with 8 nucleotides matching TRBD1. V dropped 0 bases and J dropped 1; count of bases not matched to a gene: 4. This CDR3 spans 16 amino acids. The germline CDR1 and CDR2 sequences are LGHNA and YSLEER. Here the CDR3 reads CASSQDGTGWNTEAFF. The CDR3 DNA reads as TGCGCCAGCAGCCAAGATGGGACAGGCTGGAACACTGAAGCTTTCTTT.

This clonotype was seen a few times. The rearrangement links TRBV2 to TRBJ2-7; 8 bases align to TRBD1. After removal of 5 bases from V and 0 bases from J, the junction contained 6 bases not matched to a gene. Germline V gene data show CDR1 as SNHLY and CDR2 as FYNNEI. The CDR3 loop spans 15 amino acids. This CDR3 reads CASSRSGQGSYEQYF. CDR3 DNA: TGTGCCAGCAGTCGCTCCGGACAGGGCTCCTACGAGCAGTACTTC.

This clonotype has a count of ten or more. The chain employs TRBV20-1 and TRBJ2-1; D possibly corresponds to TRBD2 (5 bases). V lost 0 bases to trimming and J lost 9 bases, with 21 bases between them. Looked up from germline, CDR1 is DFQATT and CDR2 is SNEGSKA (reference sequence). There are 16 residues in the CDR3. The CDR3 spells CSARDHWREADGEQFF. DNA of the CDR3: TGCAGTGCTAGAGATCACTGGCGAGAAGCGGATGGTGAGCAGTTCTTC.

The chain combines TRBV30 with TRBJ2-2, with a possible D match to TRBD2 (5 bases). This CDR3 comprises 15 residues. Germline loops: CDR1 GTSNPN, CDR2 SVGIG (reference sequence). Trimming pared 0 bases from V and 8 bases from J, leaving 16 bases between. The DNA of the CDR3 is TGTGCCTGGAGTGTACGGAAGACTATCCCTGGGGAGCTGTTTTTT. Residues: CAWSVRKTIPGELFF.

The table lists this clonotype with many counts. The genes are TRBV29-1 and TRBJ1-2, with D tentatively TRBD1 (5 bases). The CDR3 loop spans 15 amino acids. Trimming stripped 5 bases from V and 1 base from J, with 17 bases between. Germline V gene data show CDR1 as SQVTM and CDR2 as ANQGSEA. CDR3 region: CSVLDAGEVNYGYTF. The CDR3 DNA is TGCAGCGTTCTGGACGCGGGGGAAGTTAACTATGGCTACACCTTC.

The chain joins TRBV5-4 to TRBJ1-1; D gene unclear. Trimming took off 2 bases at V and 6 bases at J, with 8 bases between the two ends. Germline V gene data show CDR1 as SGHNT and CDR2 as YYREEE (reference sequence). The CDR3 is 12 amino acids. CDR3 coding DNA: TGTGCCAGCAGCTTATGGGCGGCTGAAGCTTTCTTT. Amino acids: CASSLWAAEAFF.

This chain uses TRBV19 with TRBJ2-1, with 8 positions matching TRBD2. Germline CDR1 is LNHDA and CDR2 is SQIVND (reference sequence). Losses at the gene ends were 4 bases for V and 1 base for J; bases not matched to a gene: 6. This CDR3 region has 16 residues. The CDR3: CASSSGASGSYNEQFF. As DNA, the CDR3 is TGTGCCAGTAGTAGTGGGGCTAGCGGGTCCTACAATGAGCAGTTCTTC.

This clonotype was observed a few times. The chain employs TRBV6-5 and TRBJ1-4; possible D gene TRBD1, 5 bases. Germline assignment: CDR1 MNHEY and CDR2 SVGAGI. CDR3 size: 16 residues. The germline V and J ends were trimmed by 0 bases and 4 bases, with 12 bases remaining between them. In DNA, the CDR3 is TGTGCCAGCAGTTACTCCGTACCCGGGGGTAATGAAAAACTGTTTTTT. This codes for CASSYSVPGGNEKLFF.

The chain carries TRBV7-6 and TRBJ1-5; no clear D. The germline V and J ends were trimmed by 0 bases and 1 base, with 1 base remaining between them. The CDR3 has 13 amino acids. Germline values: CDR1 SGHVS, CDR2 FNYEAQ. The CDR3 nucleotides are TGTGCCAGCAGCTTAGCGAGCAATCAGCCCCAGCATTTT. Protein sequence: CASSLASNQPQHF.

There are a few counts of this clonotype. CDR3 protein: CASTSQGGDTGELFF. Here the CDR3 DNA reads TGTGCCAGTACCTCACAAGGTGGGGACACCGGGGAGCTGTTTTTT. The rearrangement uses TRBV19 and TRBJ2-2; D gene unclear. Trimming removed 7 bases at V and 3 bases at J, with 15 bases between. In germline, CDR1 is LNHDA, CDR2 SQIVND (reference sequence). This CDR3 region has 15 residues.

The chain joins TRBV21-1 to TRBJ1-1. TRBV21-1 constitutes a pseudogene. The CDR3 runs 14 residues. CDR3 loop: CASSKAWKNTEAFF. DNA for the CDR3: TGTGCCAGCAGCAAAGCCTGGAAGAACACTGAAGCTTTCTTT.

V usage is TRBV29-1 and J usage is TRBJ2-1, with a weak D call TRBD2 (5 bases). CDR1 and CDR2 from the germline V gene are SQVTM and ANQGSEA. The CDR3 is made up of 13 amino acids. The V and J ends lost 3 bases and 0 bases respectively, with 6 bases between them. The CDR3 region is CSVETTSYNEQFF. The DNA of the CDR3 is TGCAGCGTTGAGACTACCTCCTACAATGAGCAGTTCTTC.

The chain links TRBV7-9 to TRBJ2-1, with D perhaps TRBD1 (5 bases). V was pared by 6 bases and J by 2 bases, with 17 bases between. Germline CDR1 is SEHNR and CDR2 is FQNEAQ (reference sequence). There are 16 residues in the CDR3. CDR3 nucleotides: TGTGCCAGCAGTCAAACCACAGGATTCACCTACAATGAGCAGTTCTTC. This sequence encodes CASSQTTGFTYNEQFF.

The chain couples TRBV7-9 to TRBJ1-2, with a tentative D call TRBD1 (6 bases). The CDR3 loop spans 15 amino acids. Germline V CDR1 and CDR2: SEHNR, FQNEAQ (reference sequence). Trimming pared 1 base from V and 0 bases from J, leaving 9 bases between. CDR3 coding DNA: TGTGCCAGCAGCTTAGACTCAGGGGCTAACTATGGCTACACCTTC. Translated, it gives CASSLDSGANYGYTF.

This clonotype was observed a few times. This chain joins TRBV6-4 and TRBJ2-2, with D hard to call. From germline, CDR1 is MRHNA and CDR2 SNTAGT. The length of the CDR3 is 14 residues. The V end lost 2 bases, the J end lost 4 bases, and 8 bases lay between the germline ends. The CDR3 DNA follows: TGTGCCAGCAGTGACGGGCTCCCCACCGGGGAGCTGTTTTTT. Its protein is CASSDGLPTGELFF.